These 11 T cell receptor beta chains share one sample of origin, sequenced in a study of graft-versus-host responses after intestinal transplantation. These receptors' antigens are unknown. TCRdb's table, derived via immunoSEQ multiplex PCR, lists solely in-frame clones and lacks some. The table lists 45,000 to 60,000 clones, 85% to 95% of them singletons. Sequenced material: unstimulated CD8+ T cells sorted from spleen or lymph node cells, taken before transplant. These receptor sequences come from a human donor who was the organ donor for an intestinal transplant.

The chain combines TRBV27 with TRBJ1-5; no firm D call. The ends were cut back, 1 base at V and 7 bases at J, with 8 bases in the middle. Germline V gene sequence: CDR1 MNHEY, CDR2 SMNVEV (reference sequence). The CDR3 spans 13 residues. CDR3 sequence (DNA): TGTGCCAGCAGTTTATGGGGAGGACAGCCCCAGCATTTT. It specifies CASSLWGGQPQHF.

J is TRBJ1-5 and V is TRBV27; maybe TRBD1 (6 bases). Germline loops: CDR1 MNHEY, CDR2 SMNVEV (reference sequence). The CDR3 totals 14 residues. V was trimmed by 3 bases and J by 4 bases, leaving 10 bases between them. CDR3: CASSFRGANQPQHF. In nucleotides, the CDR3 is TGTGCCAGCAGTTTCAGGGGCGCAAATCAGCCCCAGCATTTT.

The CDR3 sequence: CASSEGQGRQPQHF. The CDR3 bases are TGTGCCAGCAGTGAGGGACAGGGAAGGCAGCCCCAGCATTTT. This chain links TRBV2 with TRBJ1-5; 9 bases map to TRBD1. J lost 7 bases, V lost 3 bases, and 4 bases had no gene match. Per germline, CDR1 SNHLY and CDR2 FYNNEI. The CDR3 is 14 amino acids.

V gene TRBV29-1 combines with J gene TRBJ2-3; 7 bases agree with TRBD2. This CDR3 spans 15 amino acids. Germline V CDR1 and CDR2: SQVTM, ANQGSEA. Unmatched junction bases numbered 10, after V lost 6 bases and J lost 1 base. The CDR3 DNA sequence: TGCAGCGTGAGTACCGTAGCGGGCCGCACAGATACGCAGTATTTT. This translates into CSVSTVAGRTDTQYF.

The chain couples TRBV9 to TRBJ1-1; 8 positions match TRBD1. The germline V gene encodes CDR1 SGDLS and CDR2 YYNGEE. V lost 3 bases to trimming and J lost 2 bases; unmatched junction nucleotides: 6. This CDR3 region has 15 residues. The CDR3 coding sequence is TGTGCCAGCAGCGCTGCAGGGGGCTCAAACACTGAAGCTTTCTTT. Translation gives CASSAAGGSNTEAFF.

The chain is built from TRBV9 and TRBJ2-2; D is uncertain. Trimming shortened V by 0 bases and J by 0 bases, and 3 bases separated the two germline ends. This CDR3 has 14 amino acids. Germline CDR1 reads SGDLS; CDR2 reads YYNGEE. This CDR3 is CASSVGTNTGELFF. CDR3 sequence (DNA): TGTGCCAGCAGCGTAGGAACGAACACCGGGGAGCTGTTTTTT.

The V gene is TRBV11-3, the J gene TRBJ2-5, with 13 bases lining up with TRBD2. Germline V lookup: CDR1 SGHNT, CDR2 YENEEA. The ends lost 2 bases at V and 1 base at J; junction bases unmatched: 1. The CDR3 has 16 residues. CDR3 sequence (DNA): TGTGCCAGCAGCTTATGGACTAGCGGGGGCCAAGAGACCCAGTACTTC. Residues: CASSLWTSGGQETQYF.

J is TRBJ2-7 and V is TRBV9; 8 bases fit TRBD1. The CDR3 has 16 residues. Germline V lookup: CDR1 SGDLS, CDR2 YYNGEE. With 0 bases clipped from V and 2 bases from J, the junction kept 7 bases outside the gene matches. The CDR3 DNA reads as TGTGCCAGCAGCGTAGGAGGACAGGGAACGACCTACGAGCAGTACTTC. It encodes CASSVGGQGTTYEQYF.

The V gene is TRBV2, the J gene TRBJ1-4; D call uncertain. Germline CDR1 SNHLY, CDR2 FYNNEI. This CDR3 is 14 amino acids long. Trimming took off 0 bases at V and 4 bases at J, with 6 bases between the two ends. This chain's CDR3 is CASSEAHYNEKLFF. CDR3 in DNA: TGTGCCAGCAGTGAAGCGCATTATAATGAAAAACTGTTTTTT.

The V call is TRBV11-3, the J call TRBJ1-1, with D unresolved. CDR1 is SGHNT, CDR2 YENEEA, per germline. This CDR3 is 13 amino acids long. V gave up 3 bases and J gave up 1 base, with 6 bases separating them. CDR3 nucleotide sequence: TGTGCCAGCAGCTTTACCAAGAACACTGAAGCTTTCTTT. It encodes CASSFTKNTEAFF.

CDR3 sequence: CASSVPGTYEQYF. Here the CDR3 DNA reads TGTGCCAGCAGTGTCCCGGGAACCTACGAGCAGTACTTC. The chain couples TRBV2 to TRBJ2-7, with TRBD2 as a possible D gene (5 bases). The length of the CDR3 is 13 residues. Germline V lookup: CDR1 SNHLY, CDR2 FYNNEI. The ends were cut back, 4 bases at V and 2 bases at J, with 9 bases in the middle.